This T cell receptor (beta chain) was observed in a study of blood T cell repertoires in COVID-19. Study summary: The United States, Italy and Spain provided the acute and convalescent COVID-19 samples. T cells, B-cell-depleted T cells, or PBMCs supplied cDNA or gDNA.

The CDR3 extends over 13 amino acids. Trimming took off 5 bases at V and 7 bases at J, with 15 bases between the two ends. Germline V gene lookup returns CDR1 LGHDT and CDR2 YNNKEL (reference sequence). Per the original data handling: How many nucleated cells were present was estimated from reference gene primer amplification. TCRdb keeps only in-frame clones here, not all; method: immunoSEQ multiplex PCR. V and J calls and clone size are copied from that table; D and trimming were computed from the DNA. Of 250,000 to 350,000 clones listed, around 83% were seen once; the top ten hold around 1.2%. V is TRBV3-1 (or the pseudogene TRBV3-2) and J is TRBJ2-7; tentatively, D is TRBD2 (5 bases). The sequence came from a woman aged 45-59 years with acute or convalescent COVID-19. The sequenced sample consisted of peripheral blood. The CDR3 region is CASSATLRGEQYV. CDR3 in DNA: TGTGCCAGCAGCGCTACACTACGGGGTGAGCAGTACGTC.